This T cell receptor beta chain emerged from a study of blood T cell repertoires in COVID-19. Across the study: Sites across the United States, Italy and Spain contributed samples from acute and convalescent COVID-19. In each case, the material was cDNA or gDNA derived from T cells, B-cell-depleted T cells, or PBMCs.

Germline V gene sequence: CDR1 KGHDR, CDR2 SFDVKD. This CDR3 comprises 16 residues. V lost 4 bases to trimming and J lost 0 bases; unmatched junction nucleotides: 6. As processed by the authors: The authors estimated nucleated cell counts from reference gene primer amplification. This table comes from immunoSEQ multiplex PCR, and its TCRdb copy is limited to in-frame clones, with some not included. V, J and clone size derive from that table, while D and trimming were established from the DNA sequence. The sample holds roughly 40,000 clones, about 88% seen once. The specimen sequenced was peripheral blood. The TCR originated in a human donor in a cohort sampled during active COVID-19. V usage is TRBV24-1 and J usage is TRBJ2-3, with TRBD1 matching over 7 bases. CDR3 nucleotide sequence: TGTGCCACCAGTGAAGGAAGACAGGGTAGCACAGATACGCAGTATTTT. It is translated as CATSEGRQGSTDTQYF.